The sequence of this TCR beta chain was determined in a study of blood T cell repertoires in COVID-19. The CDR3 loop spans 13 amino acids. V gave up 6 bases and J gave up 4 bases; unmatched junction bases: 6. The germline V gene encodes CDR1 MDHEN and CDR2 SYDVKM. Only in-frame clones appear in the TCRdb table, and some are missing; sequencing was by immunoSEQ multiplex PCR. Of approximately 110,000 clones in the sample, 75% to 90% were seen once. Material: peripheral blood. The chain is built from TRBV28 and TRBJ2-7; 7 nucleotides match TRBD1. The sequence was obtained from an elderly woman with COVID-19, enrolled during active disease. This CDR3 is CASSTTQGYEQYF. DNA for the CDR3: TGTGCCAGCAGCACGACACAGGGGTACGAGCAGTACTTC. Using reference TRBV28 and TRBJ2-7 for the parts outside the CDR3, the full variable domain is DVKVTQSSRYLVKRTGEKVFLECVQDMDHENMFWYRQDPGLGLRLIYFSYDVKMKEKGDIPEGYSVSREKKERFSLILESASTNQTSMYLCASSTTQGYEQYFGPGTRLTVT.